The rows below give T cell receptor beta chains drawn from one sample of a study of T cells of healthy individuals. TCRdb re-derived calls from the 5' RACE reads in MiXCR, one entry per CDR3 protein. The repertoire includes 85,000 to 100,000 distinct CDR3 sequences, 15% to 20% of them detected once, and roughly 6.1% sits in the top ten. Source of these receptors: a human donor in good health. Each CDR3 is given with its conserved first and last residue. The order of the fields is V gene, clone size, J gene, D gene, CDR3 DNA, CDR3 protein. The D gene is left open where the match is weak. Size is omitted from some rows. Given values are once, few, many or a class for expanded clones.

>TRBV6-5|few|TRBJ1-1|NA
TGTGCCAGCAGGAAACCGACAGTGAACACTGAAGCTTTCTTT
CASRKPTVNTEAFF
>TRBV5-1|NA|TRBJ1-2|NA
TGCGCCAGCAGCTTGGGATTGAGGAGTGGCTACACCTTC
CASSLGLRSGYTF
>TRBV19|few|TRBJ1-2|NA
TGTGCCAGTATACTGGACAGTTCCTTTGGGTATGGCTACACCTTC
CASILDSSFGYGYTF
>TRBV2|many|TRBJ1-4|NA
TGTGCCAGCAGTGAAGGACAGGAGCGGAAACTGTTTTTT
CASSEGQERKLFF
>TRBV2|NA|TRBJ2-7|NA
TGTGCCAGCGAACCGTCCTTGGACTACGAGCAGTACTTC
CASEPSLDYEQYF
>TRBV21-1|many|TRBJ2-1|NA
TGTGCCAGCAGCTTAGGGAAGGGACTAACCTACAATGAGCAGTTCTTC
CASSLGKGLTYNEQFF
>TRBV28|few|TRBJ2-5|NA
TGTGCCAGCAGTTTCCTGTCAGGGCAAGAGACCCAGTACTTC
CASSFLSGQETQYF
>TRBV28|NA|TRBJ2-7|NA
TGTGCCAGCAGGGGGACGTGGACTTCCTACGAGCAGTACTTC
CASRGTWTSYEQYF
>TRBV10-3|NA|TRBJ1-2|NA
TGTGCCATCAGTGAGTCCTTGGGGGCTAACTATGGCTACACCTTC
CAISESLGANYGYTF
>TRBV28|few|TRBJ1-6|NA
TGTGCCAGCAGTGCCGACGGTAATTCACCCCTCCACTTT
CASSADGNSPLHF
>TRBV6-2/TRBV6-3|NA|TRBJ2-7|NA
TGTGCCAGCAGACTCGGGACCCACGGCGAGCAGTACTTC
CASRLGTHGEQYF
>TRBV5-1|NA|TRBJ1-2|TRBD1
TGCGCCAGCAGCCTCGCTCCGGGACAGGGGGTTGAGGATGGCTACACCTTC
CASSLAPGQGVEDGYTF
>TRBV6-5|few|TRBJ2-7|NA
TGTGCCAGCAGTCGGGACGGCTTTTCCTACGAGCAGTACTTC
CASSRDGFSYEQYF
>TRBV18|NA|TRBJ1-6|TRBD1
TGTGCCAGCTCACAACAGGGGTCGATTAATTCACCCCTCCACTTT
CASSQQGSINSPLHF
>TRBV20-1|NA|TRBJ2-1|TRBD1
TGCAGTGCTAGCTTCGGGACAGCCTACAATGAGCAGTTCTTC
CSASFGTAYNEQFF
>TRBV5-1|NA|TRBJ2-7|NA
TGCGCCAGCAGCTTGGGGACGCTAACAGCTTCCTACGAGCAGTACTTC
CASSLGTLTASYEQYF
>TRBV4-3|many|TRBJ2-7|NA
TGCGCCAGCAGCCAAGATCCACTAGTCTACGAGCAGTACTTC
CASSQDPLVYEQYF
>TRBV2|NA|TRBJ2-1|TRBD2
TGTGCCAGCAGTGGAATTAGCGGGAGGATCGAGTATAGCGATGAGCAGTTCTTC
CASSGISGRIEYSDEQFF
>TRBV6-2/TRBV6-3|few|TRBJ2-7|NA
TGTGCCAGCACCCTCGGGATTCAAGGCCACGAGCAGTACTTC
CASTLGIQGHEQYF
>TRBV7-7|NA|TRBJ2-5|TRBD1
TGTGCTAGCAGCCTGAACCCGGGACAGGGGCAAGAGACCCAGTACTTC
CASSLNPGQGQETQYF
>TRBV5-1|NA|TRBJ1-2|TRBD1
TGCGCCAGCAGCTGGACAGGGAGCCACGGCTACACCTTC
CASSWTGSHGYTF
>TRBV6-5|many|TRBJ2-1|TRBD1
TGTGCCAGCAGTAGGGACAGCCCGAGCTCCTACAATGAGCAGTTCTTC
CASSRDSPSSYNEQFF
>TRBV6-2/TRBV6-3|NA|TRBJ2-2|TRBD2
TGTGCCAGCGGTTCGACTAGCGGGAGCGTCACCGGGGAGCTGTTTTTT
CASGSTSGSVTGELFF
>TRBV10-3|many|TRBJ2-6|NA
TGTGCCATCAGTGACAGGTCTGGGGCCAACGTCCTGACTTTC
CAISDRSGANVLTF
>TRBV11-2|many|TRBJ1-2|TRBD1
TGTGCCAGCAGCCCAGACAGGGGGCTAGGTGGCTACACCTTC
CASSPDRGLGGYTF
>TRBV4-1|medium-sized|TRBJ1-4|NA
TGCGCCAGCAGCTTCGGACCAGGGTTCCAGAACGAAAAACTGTTTTTT
CASSFGPGFQNEKLFF
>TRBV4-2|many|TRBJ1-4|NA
TGTGCCAGCACCTGGTTGTCGGGAGGGGTTAATGAAAAACTGTTTTTT
CASTWLSGGVNEKLFF
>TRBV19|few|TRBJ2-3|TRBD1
TGTGCCAGTAGTGACCGTGCGGGACAGGGTTTAGATACGCAGTATTTT
CASSDRAGQGLDTQYF
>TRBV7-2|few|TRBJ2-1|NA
TGTGCCAGCAGCTTAGCTTTTGCGGCCTACAATGAGCAGTTCTTC
CASSLAFAAYNEQFF
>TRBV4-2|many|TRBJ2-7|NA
TGTGCCAGCAGCCTAAGAGCGAGTATAGGGGGACCGAGCTCCTACGAGCAGTACTTC
CASSLRASIGGPSSYEQYF
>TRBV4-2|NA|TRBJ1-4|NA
TGTGCCAGCAGCCGAAGGACAACCAATGAAAAACTGTTTTTT
CASSRRTTNEKLFF
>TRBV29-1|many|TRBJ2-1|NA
TGCAGCGTTGAAGAAGGGCAGTCAAGCTCCTACAATGAGCAGTTCTTC
CSVEEGQSSSYNEQFF
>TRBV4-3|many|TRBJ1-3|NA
TGCGCCAGCAGCTCCGGGAACACCATATATTTT
CASSSGNTIYF
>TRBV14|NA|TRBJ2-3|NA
TGTGCCAGCAGCCAAGTGTCGGCCAGCACAGATACGCAGTATTTT
CASSQVSASTDTQYF
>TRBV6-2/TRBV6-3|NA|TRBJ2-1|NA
TGTGCCAGCAGTTACACTGACTCTGACTACAATGAGCAGTTCTTC
CASSYTDSDYNEQFF
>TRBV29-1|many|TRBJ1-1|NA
TGCAGCGTCTCGCACCTCAAGGGGGACACTGAAGCTTTCTTT
CSVSHLKGDTEAFF
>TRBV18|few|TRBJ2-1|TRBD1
TGTGCCAGCTCACCACCTCTGGGGACAGGGGGCTTGAATGAGCAGTTCTTC
CASSPPLGTGGLNEQFF
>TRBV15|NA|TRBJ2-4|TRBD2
TGTGCCACCAGCTTGACTAGCGGCTTAGCCAAAAACATTCAGTACTTC
CATSLTSGLAKNIQYF
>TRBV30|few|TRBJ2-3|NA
TGTGCCTGGAGTATAGAGTTAGATACGCAGTATTTT
CAWSIELDTQYF
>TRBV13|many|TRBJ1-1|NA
TGTGCCAGCAGCTTTCAGTTCGAGAACACTGAAGCTTTCTTT
CASSFQFENTEAFF
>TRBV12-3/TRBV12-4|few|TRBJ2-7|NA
TGTGCCAGCAGTTACCCCAGAATCTCCTACGAGCAGTACTTC
CASSYPRISYEQYF
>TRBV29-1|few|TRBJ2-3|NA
TGCAGCGTGAAGACCTCCCCGGGAGCCGCAGATACGCAGTATTTT
CSVKTSPGAADTQYF
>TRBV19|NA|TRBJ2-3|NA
TGTGCCAGTAGTATAGGGGTCACAGATACGCAGTATTTT
CASSIGVTDTQYF
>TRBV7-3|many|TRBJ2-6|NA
TGTGCCAGCAGCCCGAGTATCTCTGGGGCCAACGTCCTGACTTTC
CASSPSISGANVLTF
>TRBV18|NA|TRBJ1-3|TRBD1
TGTGCCAGCTCACAGGGGGCCGTTGGAAACACCATATATTTT
CASSQGAVGNTIYF
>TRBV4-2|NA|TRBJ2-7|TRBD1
TGTGCCAGCAGCCAAGCCTCGGGACAGGCGAACTACGAGCAGTACTTC
CASSQASGQANYEQYF
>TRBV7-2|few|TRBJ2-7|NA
TGTGCCAGCAGCCGTATTACAGGGTCCTACGAGCAGTACTTC
CASSRITGSYEQYF
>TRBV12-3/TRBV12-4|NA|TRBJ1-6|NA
TGTGCCAGCAGTAATAGGGCCGCGCATAATTCACCCCTCCACTTT
CASSNRAAHNSPLHF
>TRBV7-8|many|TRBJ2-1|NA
TGTGCCAGCAGCCCGCCTAGAGCCGATGAGCAGTTCTTC
CASSPPRADEQFF
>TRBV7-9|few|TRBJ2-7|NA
TGTGCCAGCATCCCACCGAGCTCCTACGAGCAGTACTTC
CASIPPSSYEQYF
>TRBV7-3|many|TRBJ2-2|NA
TGTGCCAGCGGACACCCGAACACCGGGGAGCTGTTTTTT
CASGHPNTGELFF
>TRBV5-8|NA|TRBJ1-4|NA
TGTGCCAGCAGCTCCGGACAGTTTGCAACTAATGAAAAACTGTTTTTT
CASSSGQFATNEKLFF
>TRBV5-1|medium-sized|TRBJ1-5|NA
TGCGCCAGCAGCTTGGGGGGGAACAATCAGCCCCAGCATTTT
CASSLGGNNQPQHF
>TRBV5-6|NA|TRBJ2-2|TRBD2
TGTGCCAGCAGCCCTACTAGCGGGAGAACCAACACCGGGGAGCTGTTTTTT
CASSPTSGRTNTGELFF
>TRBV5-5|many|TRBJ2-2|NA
TGTGCCAGCAGCTTGGTACCGAGCCTAGCGAACACCGGGGAGCTGTTTTTT
CASSLVPSLANTGELFF
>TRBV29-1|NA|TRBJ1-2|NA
TGCAGCGTCGGGGACCCCCGGGACCGTAACTATGGCTACACCTTC
CSVGDPRDRNYGYTF